This T cell receptor (beta chain) was observed in a study of T cell responses to AZD1222 COVID-19 vaccine. General study findings and limits: Most donors were white British, females outnumbered males, and clonal diversity was possibly underestimated.

Trimming removed 0 bases at V and 3 bases at J, with 8 bases between. The CDR3 runs 14 residues. Germline CDR1 KGHSH, CDR2 LQKENI. Only in-frame clones appear in the TCRdb table, and some are missing; sequencing was by immunoSEQ multiplex PCR. The table has 75,000 to 95,000 clones, more than 70% seen once. Comments on this clone: Its antigen is currently unknown.

Sequencing was performed on peripheral blood, taken 28 days after the second dose of the MenACWY control vaccine. The TCR comes from an adult who received the MenACWY meningococcal vaccine as a control. The chain combines TRBV18 with TRBJ2-5; a possible D gene is TRBD1 (6 bases). Here the CDR3 reads CASSPPTGEETQYF. In nucleotides, the CDR3 is TGTGCCAGCTCACCACCGACAGGAGAAGAGACCCAGTACTTC. Using reference TRBV18 and TRBJ2-5 for the parts outside the CDR3, the full variable domain is NAGVMQNPRHLVRRRGQEARLRCSPMKGHSHVYWYRQLPEEGLKFMVYLQKENIIDESGMPKERFSAEFPKEGPSILRIQQVVRGDSAAYFCASSPPTGEETQYFGPGTRLLVL.